The T cell receptor beta chain under discussion was sequenced for a study of CD8 T cells in Susac syndrome. Details on this clonotype: The target antigen is unknown.

TEMRA cells were enriched by FACS, while CD8+ and CD4+ T cells were obtained through a negative isolation that was performed magnetically. The V segment lost 3 bases and the J segment 4 bases; nucleotides outside the gene matches: 7. Germline V gene sequence: CDR1 KGHDR, CDR2 SFDVKD. The CDR3 is 16 residues long. RNA, at roughly 0.45 to 1 ug, was reverse transcribed with random hexamers. Amplification of TCR beta CDR3 was carried out by immunoSEQ multiplex PCR, which covered 54 Vbeta and 13 Jbeta segments. TCRdb independently ran MiXCR on the immunoSEQ multiplex PCR reads; one entry per CDR3 protein. The repertoire holds some 300,000 distinct CDR3 sequences, roughly 85% seen once, with about 0.22% in the top ten. Overall study results and limits: The study admitted that it had a relatively small number of individuals in its TCR sequencing and HLA analysis.

The sequenced sample consisted of CD8+ T cells from PBMCs. The origin of this receptor is a human donor with multiple sclerosis. V usage is TRBV24-1 and J usage is TRBJ2-1; 8 bases match TRBD2. CDR3 in DNA: TGTGCCACCAGTGATGCCTTGCGGGGGGCTTACAATGAGCAGTTCTTC. Amino acids: CATSDALRGAYNEQFF.